The 31 T cell receptor beta chains presented below share a single source sample, sequenced in a study of cytomegalovirus exposure and HLA in healthy donors. Assay used: immunoSEQ multiplex PCR; TCRdb lists only in-frame clones, some missing. The sample includes around 63,000 clones, 89% of them seen just once. The sample consisted of PBMCs. These receptors were obtained from a woman between 18 and 29 years old in good health and CMV-seronegative.

The rearrangement joins TRBV28 to TRBJ2-3; 8 bases are shared with TRBD2. Trimming took 8 bases from V and 2 from J; bases not matched to a gene: 12. Per germline, CDR1 MDHEN and CDR2 SYDVKM. The CDR3 runs 16 residues. The CDR3 protein is CASHSGSVDYTDTQYF. Written as DNA, the CDR3 is TGTGCCAGCCACAGCGGGAGCGTGGACTACACAGATACGCAGTATTTT.

The V gene is TRBV14, the J gene TRBJ1-2; D is unclear. Trimming left V 1 base short and J 4 bases short, with 19 bases between. The CDR3 is 17 residues long. Per the germline V gene, CDR1 is SGHDN and CDR2 is FVKESK. The CDR3 here is CASSQGRSGSFIYGYTF. In nucleotides, the CDR3 is TGTGCCAGCAGCCAAGGAAGGAGTGGGTCCTTCATCTATGGCTACACCTTC.

The gene calls are TRBV4-1 and TRBJ1-5; D call uncertain. With 0 bases removed from V and 6 bases from J, the gap between germline ends came to 12 bases. Germline V lookup: CDR1 MGHRA, CDR2 YSYEKL. This CDR3 comprises 15 residues. The CDR3 protein is CASSQDGRSGQPQHF. DNA of the CDR3: TGCGCCAGCAGCCAAGATGGCAGATCGGGTCAGCCCCAGCATTTT.

The rearrangement uses TRBV6-5 and TRBJ1-2; D remains unclear. CDR1 is MNHEY, CDR2 SVGAGI, per germline. V gave up 4 bases and J gave up 0 bases, with 12 bases separating them. This CDR3 comprises 15 residues. The CDR3 DNA reads as TGTGCCAGCAGTTTCGAGATTGGAGCTAACTATGGCTACACCTTC. Protein: CASSFEIGANYGYTF.

The chain links TRBV5-8 to TRBJ2-5; TRBD1 aligns across 9 bases. This CDR3 spans 14 amino acids. Looked up from germline, CDR1 is SGHTS and CDR2 is YDEGEE. Trimming at V came to 4 bases and at J to 5 bases, leaving 6 bases not matched to a gene. The CDR3 DNA reads TGTGCCAGCAGCCAAGGACAGGGGATGGAGACCCAGTACTTC. It encodes CASSQGQGMETQYF.

V and J are TRBV6-6 and TRBJ2-1; 14 bases map to TRBD2. V gave up 7 bases and J gave up 9 bases; unmatched junction bases: 8. CDR3 length: 15 residues. Germline V gives CDR1 MNHNY, CDR2 SVGAGI (reference sequence). CDR3 nucleotides: TGTGCCAGCACCAAGGGGACTAGCGGGAGTGGTGAGCAGTTCTTC. As protein: CASTKGTSGSGEQFF.

The chain joins TRBV19 to TRBJ2-3, with 12 bases fitting TRBD1. Per germline, CDR1 LNHDA and CDR2 SQIVND (reference sequence). Unmatched junction bases numbered 10, after V lost 5 bases and J lost 4 bases. This CDR3 is 17 amino acids long. The CDR3 DNA reads as TGTGCCAGTAGTCCCGGTCCGGGACAGGGGGCCCCAGATACGCAGTATTTT. It codes for CASSPGPGQGAPDTQYF.

The chain couples TRBV12-5 to TRBJ1-1; tentative D call: TRBD1 (6 bases). Germline V gene data show CDR1 as LGHNT and CDR2 as FRNRAP. The CDR3 sequence is 14 residues long. The CDR3 DNA reads TGTCCCAACCAGGGGTCAGGTTCGCCGGGGGAAGCTTTCTTT. The encoded protein is CPNQGSGSPGEAFF.

This clone was counted between two and nine times. The gene calls are TRBV6-1 and TRBJ2-7, with a weak D call TRBD1 (6 bases). Trimming pared 2 bases from V and 4 bases from J, leaving 15 bases between. The CDR3 runs to 15 residues. The germline V gene has CDR1 MNHNS and CDR2 SASEGT. CDR3 region: CASSEPQGVPYEQYF. The CDR3 DNA is TGTGCCAGCAGTGAACCACAGGGTGTCCCTTACGAGCAGTACTTC.

The rearrangement joins TRBV30 to TRBJ2-3; weak D call: TRBD1 (6 bases). This CDR3 contains 14 residues. Trimming pared 0 bases from V and 9 bases from J, leaving 16 bases between. CDR1 and CDR2 (germline): GTSNPN, SVGIG (reference sequence). CDR3 sequence reads: CAWSVDGGGATQYF. CDR3 DNA sequence: TGTGCCTGGAGTGTAGATGGGGGCGGCGCGACGCAGTATTTT. Full variable domain (rest looked up from reference TRBV30 and TRBJ2-3): SQTIHQWPATLVQPVGSPLSLECTVEGTSNPNLYWYRQAAGRGLQLLFYSVGIGQISSEVPQNLSASRPQDRQFILSSKKLLLSDSGFYLCAWSVDGGGATQYFGPGTRLTVL.

The chain employs TRBV7-2 and TRBJ2-3; 9 bases map to TRBD1. The V gene end was trimmed by 5 bases and the J gene end by 9 bases; junction bases not matched to a gene: 6. Germline V gene lookup returns CDR1 SGHTA and CDR2 FQGNSA. This CDR3 comprises 13 residues. CDR3 bases: TGTGCCAGCAGCCCCGGGACAGGGATGACGCAGTATTTT. Protein product: CASSPGTGMTQYF. Using reference TRBV7-2 and TRBJ2-3 for the parts outside the CDR3, the full variable domain is GAGVSQSPSNKVTEKGKDVELRCDPISGHTALYWYRQSLGQGLEFLIYFQGNSAPDKSGLPSDRFSAERTGGSVSTLTIQRTQQEDSAVYLCASSPGTGMTQYFGPGTRLTVL.

J is TRBJ1-5 and V is TRBV6-1, with 7 bases fitting TRBD1. This CDR3 spans 14 amino acids. V lost 6 bases, J lost 4 bases, and 6 bases stayed unmatched. Germline V CDR1 and CDR2: MNHNS, SASEGT. CDR3 sequence reads: CASRLGQVNQPQHF. The CDR3 nucleotides are TGTGCCAGCAGACTTGGACAGGTGAATCAGCCCCAGCATTTT.

V usage is TRBV5-1 and J usage is TRBJ2-1, with D possibly matching TRBD1 (6 bases). This CDR3 spans 15 amino acids. Germline CDR1 and CDR2: SGHRS and YFSETQ. V was clipped by 3 bases and J by 0 bases, with 10 bases between them. Here the CDR3 reads CASSWTASSYNEQFF. In DNA form, the CDR3 reads TGCGCCAGCAGCTGGACAGCGAGCTCCTACAATGAGCAGTTCTTC.

The chain recombines TRBV14 with TRBJ2-7; TRBD1 matches 7 bases. Germline CDR1 is SGHDN and CDR2 is FVKESK. The trim removed 1 base at V and 3 bases at J, leaving 6 bases unmatched. This CDR3 has 15 amino acids. The CDR3 is CASSQVGTVFYEQYF. As DNA, the CDR3 is TGTGCCAGCAGCCAAGTAGGGACAGTCTTCTACGAGCAGTACTTC.

The chain is built from TRBV4-1 and TRBJ1-1; 11 nucleotides agree with TRBD1. Trimming at V came to 0 bases and at J to 7 bases, leaving 7 bases not matched to a gene. The germline V gene has CDR1 MGHRA and CDR2 YSYEKL. This CDR3 contains 16 residues. CDR3 in DNA: TGCGCCAGCAGCCAAGATCCGGACAGGGGGCGAGGTGAAGCTTTCTTT. Translated, it gives CASSQDPDRGRGEAFF.

V usage is TRBV19 and J usage is TRBJ2-3, with unresolved D. Trimming took off 3 bases at V and 4 bases at J, with 14 bases between the two ends. The CDR3 consists of 15 residues. The germline V gene encodes CDR1 LNHDA and CDR2 SQIVND (reference sequence). The CDR3: CASSMLVGAADTQYF. The CDR3 DNA is TGTGCCAGTAGTATGTTGGTTGGCGCGGCAGATACGCAGTATTTT.

V gene TRBV29-1 combines with J gene TRBJ2-7, with 13 bases that match TRBD2. The CDR3 length is 16 residues. V lost 6 bases, J lost 4 bases, and 12 bases stayed unmatched. Germline lookup yields CDR1 SQVTM and CDR2 ANQGSEA. CDR3 region: CSVLPGLAGIKYEQYF. The CDR3 bases are TGCAGCGTCCTTCCGGGACTAGCGGGGATCAAGTACGAGCAGTACTTC.

CDR3 in amino acids: CASTSLGQHKSDTQYF. The DNA for the CDR3 is TGTGCCAGCACTTCGCTCGGACAGCACAAATCAGATACGCAGTATTTT. The chain has TRBV7-8 and TRBJ2-3; a weak D match, TRBD1 (6 bases). Germline CDR1 SGHVS, CDR2 FQNEAQ. V was pared by 7 bases and J by 4 bases, with 21 bases between. CDR3 size: 16 residues.

The chain combines TRBV5-4 with TRBJ2-1; 11 bases fit TRBD2. Per the germline V gene, CDR1 is SGHNT and CDR2 is YYREEE (reference sequence). V gave up 4 bases and J gave up 3 bases; unmatched junction bases: 6. This CDR3 is built from 16 residues. The chain's CDR3 is CASSVLAGAVYNEQFF. CDR3 bases: TGTGCCAGCAGCGTACTAGCGGGAGCTGTCTACAATGAGCAGTTCTTC.

The genes are TRBV6-1 and TRBJ1-3; 7 nucleotides agree with TRBD1. This CDR3 contains 15 residues. V lost 3 bases and J lost 3; bases outside the gene matches: 5. Germline V CDR1 and CDR2: MNHNS, SASEGT. The CDR3, as DNA: TGTGCCAGCAGTGACCGACAGGGACGTGGAAACACCATATATTTT. Protein: CASSDRQGRGNTIYF.

The gene calls are TRBV19 and TRBJ2-5, with a tentative D call TRBD1 (6 bases). The CDR3 has 15 residues. CDR1 is LNHDA and CDR2 is SQIVND in the germline V gene (reference sequence). V gave up 6 bases and J gave up 5 bases, with 19 bases separating them. The CDR3 coding sequence is TGTGCCAGTAGCTACAAGACAGGTATGGTCGAGACCCAGTACTTC. Residues: CASSYKTGMVETQYF.

This rearrangement joins TRBV5-4 to TRBJ2-3, with 8 positions matching TRBD2. V shed 0 bases, J shed 5 bases, and the junction held 5 bases outside the gene matches. The CDR3 runs 15 residues. Germline CDR1 reads SGHNT; CDR2 reads YYREEE (reference sequence). In nucleotides, the CDR3 is TGTGCCAGCAGCTTGGGAGCGGCGGGGGGAGATACGCAGTATTTT. This sequence encodes CASSLGAAGGDTQYF.

The chain carries TRBV2 and TRBJ2-1; maybe TRBD1 (6 bases). CDR1 is SNHLY, CDR2 FYNNEI, per germline. V was pared by 6 bases and J by 13 bases, with 19 bases between. This CDR3 is 13 amino acids long. CDR3 amino acids: CASSLIKEQGQFF. As DNA, the CDR3 is TGTGCCAGCAGCCTAATAAAGGAACAGGGCCAGTTCTTC.

The CDR3 nucleotides read TGCGCCAGCAGTGGGAACCTTGGACTAGCGGGAGACGAGCAGTTCTTC. Residues: CASSGNLGLAGDEQFF. J is TRBJ2-1 and V is TRBV10-1; 13 nucleotides align to TRBD2. The J segment lost 10 bases and the V segment lost 4 bases, leaving 10 bases of the junction unmatched. CDR1 and CDR2 (germline): WNHNN, SYGVQD (reference sequence). CDR3 length equals 16 residues.

This chain joins TRBV10-3 and TRBJ2-1, with 13 bases fitting TRBD2. The germline V gene encodes CDR1 ENHRY and CDR2 SYGVKD. CDR3 length: 22 amino acids. Unmatched junction bases numbered 17, after V lost 0 bases and J lost 3 bases. The CDR3 region has the DNA TGTGCCATCAGTGAGTCGAGTTGGGTTGGACTAGCGGGAGAGGGGGGCTACAATGAGCAGTTCTTC. It translates to CAISESSWVGLAGEGGYNEQFF.

The chain links TRBV5-4 to TRBJ2-5, with 7 bases identical to TRBD2. The CDR3 sequence is 14 residues long. Germline CDR1 SGHNT, CDR2 YYREEE (reference sequence). V lost 2 bases, J lost 5 bases, and 6 bases stayed unmatched. The CDR3: CASSFLRGEETQYF. DNA for the CDR3: TGTGCCAGCAGCTTTTTACGGGGGGAGGAGACCCAGTACTTC.

The chain employs TRBV29-1 and TRBJ2-4; D unresolved. CDR1 and CDR2 (germline): SQVTM, ANQGSEA. Trimming shortened V by 7 bases and J by 0 bases, and 13 bases separated the two germline ends. CDR3 length: 14 residues. The CDR3 DNA is TGCAGCGCCGTAGACTTTTTAGCCAAAAACATTCAGTACTTC. The encoded protein is CSAVDFLAKNIQYF.

This chain connects TRBV2 to TRBJ2-7, with D perhaps TRBD2 (6 bases). The germline V gene encodes CDR1 SNHLY and CDR2 FYNNEI. The V gene lost 3 bases and the J gene lost 2 bases, with 14 bases spanning the gap. CDR3 length equals 15 residues. The CDR3: CASSDSRLGTYEQYF. CDR3 nucleotide sequence: TGTGCCAGCAGTGACTCGAGACTAGGAACCTACGAGCAGTACTTC. The full variable domain, rest sourced from reference TRBV2 and TRBJ2-7, is EPEVTQTPSHQVTQMGQEVILRCVPISNHLYFYWYRQILGQKVEFLVSFYNNEISEKSEIFDDQFSVERPDGSNFTLKIRSTKLEDSAMYFCASSDSRLGTYEQYFGPGTRLTVT.

CDR3: CASSLSGLNTGELFF. The DNA for the CDR3 is TGTGCCAGCAGCTTGTCGGGACTTAACACCGGGGAGCTGTTTTTT. V is TRBV5-4 and J is TRBJ2-2; D is perhaps TRBD2 (6 bases). Germline CDR1 is SGHNT and CDR2 is YYREEE (reference sequence). The CDR3 length is 15 residues. Trimming cost V 1 base and J 2 bases, with 9 bases left between them.

This clone came up once. V and J are TRBV19 and TRBJ2-1; TRBD1 aligns across 7 bases. The CDR3 is 13 residues long. Germline V gene data show CDR1 as LNHDA and CDR2 as SQIVND (reference sequence). The V gene end was trimmed by 8 bases and the J gene end by 8 bases; junction bases not matched to a gene: 9. The CDR3: CASGRDSGHEQFF. In DNA, the CDR3 is TGTGCCAGTGGTAGGGACAGTGGACATGAGCAGTTCTTC.

The chain employs TRBV5-4 and TRBJ2-1; 7 nucleotides match TRBD2. The CDR3 totals 14 residues. Germline CDR1 and CDR2: SGHNT and YYREEE (reference sequence). V lost 0 bases and J lost 6; bases outside the gene matches: 3. CDR3 in DNA: TGTGCCAGCAGCTTGGTCTCTAGCGGCAATGAGCAGTTCTTC. Encoded protein: CASSLVSSGNEQFF.